This TCR beta chain emerged from a study of blood T cell repertoires in COVID-19. The CDR3 covers 14 residues. Germline assignment: CDR1 SGHRS and CDR2 YFSETQ. With 3 bases removed from V and 1 base from J, the gap between germline ends came to 9 bases. The study drew participants aged 18 to 89 years from approximately 23 US areas. Assay used: immunoSEQ multiplex PCR; TCRdb lists only in-frame clones, some missing. The table lists approximately 200,000 clones, 85% to 90% of them singletons, with 1.2% in the top ten. The sequence derives from a man aged 25 to 45 who had recovered from COVID-19. Input material: PBMCs or T cells enriched from blood (not recorded which). V gene TRBV5-1 combines with J gene TRBJ2-3, with D possibly being TRBD2 (6 bases). CDR3: CASSSGTGTDTQYF. In DNA, the CDR3 is TGCGCCAGCAGCTCCGGGACTGGCACAGATACGCAGTATTTT.